Listed below are T cell receptor beta chains from one sample, sequenced in a study of response to subunit inactivated influenza vaccine. TCRdb reanalysed the RT-PCR reads using MiXCR and keeps one entry per CDR3 protein. This sample has about 500,000 distinct CDR3 sequences, with approximately 15% found just once. Here the sequenced sample was CD4+ T cells sorted from PBMCs, taken less than 30 months after vaccination. The receptor source for this set is a man aged 50 to 75 who received an inactivated influenza vaccine. Each CDR3 is given with its conserved first and last residue. Each record gives: clone size, V gene, D gene, J gene, CDR3 protein, CDR3 DNA. A D gene is named only where the DNA matches it firmly. The size entry is marked missing in some rows and otherwise reads once, few, many or a size class.

clone_size: few; v_call: TRBV6-2/TRBV6-3; d_call: .; j_call: TRBJ1-1; cdr3_aa: CASSPLWAGTEAFF; cdr3_nt: TGTGCCAGCAGTCCCCTTTGGGCGGGGACTGAAGCTTTCTTT
clone_size: few; v_call: TRBV20-1; d_call: TRBD1; j_call: TRBJ2-5; cdr3_aa: CSAWTGGRQETQYF; cdr3_nt: TGCAGTGCATGGACAGGGGGGAGGCAAGAGACCCAGTACTTC
clone_size: .; v_call: TRBV3-1; d_call: .; j_call: TRBJ1-2; cdr3_aa: CASSQVKGNYGYTF; cdr3_nt: TGTGCCAGCAGCCAAGTCAAGGGGAACTATGGCTACACCTTC
clone_size: .; v_call: TRBV3-1; d_call: TRBD2; j_call: TRBJ2-1; cdr3_aa: CASSHRLADNNEQFF; cdr3_nt: TGTGCCAGCAGCCACCGACTAGCGGATAACAATGAGCAGTTCTTC
clone_size: few; v_call: TRBV4-1; d_call: .; j_call: TRBJ1-1; cdr3_aa: CASSQDGLSYTEAFF; cdr3_nt: TGCGCCAGCAGCCAAGATGGGTTGAGCTACACTGAAGCTTTCTTT
clone_size: few; v_call: TRBV9; d_call: .; j_call: TRBJ2-4; cdr3_aa: CASSVEFGGFIPRGKNIQYF; cdr3_nt: TGTGCCAGCAGCGTAGAATTTGGGGGATTCATCCCTCGGGGCAAAAACATTCAGTACTTC
clone_size: .; v_call: TRBV29-1; d_call: TRBD1; j_call: TRBJ1-2; cdr3_aa: CSVQTGGAGGYTF; cdr3_nt: TGCAGCGTGCAGACAGGGGGCGCAGGTGGCTACACCTTC
clone_size: .; v_call: TRBV11-2; d_call: .; j_call: TRBJ2-7; cdr3_aa: CASSLDFNEQYF; cdr3_nt: TGTGCCAGCAGCTTAGATTTCAACGAGCAGTACTTC
clone_size: .; v_call: TRBV25-1; d_call: .; j_call: TRBJ2-2; cdr3_aa: CASSETTENTGELFF; cdr3_nt: TGTGCCAGCAGTGAAACGACAGAGAACACCGGGGAGCTGTTTTTT
clone_size: .; v_call: TRBV20-1; d_call: .; j_call: TRBJ2-4; cdr3_aa: CSAGGEVKNIQYF; cdr3_nt: TGCAGTGCTGGGGGTGAAGTCAAAAACATTCAGTACTTC
clone_size: .; v_call: TRBV6-5; d_call: .; j_call: TRBJ2-7; cdr3_aa: CASSYRGGTGSYEQYF; cdr3_nt: TGTGCCAGCAGTTATCGGGGGGGGACAGGTTCCTACGAGCAGTACTTC
clone_size: few; v_call: TRBV20-1; d_call: .; j_call: TRBJ2-7; cdr3_aa: CSAKTSLGYEQYF; cdr3_nt: TGCAGTGCTAAAACATCCCTAGGCTACGAGCAGTACTTC
clone_size: few; v_call: TRBV19; d_call: .; j_call: TRBJ2-7; cdr3_aa: CASSSRQTYEQYF; cdr3_nt: TGTGCCAGTAGTTCGAGGCAGACCTACGAGCAGTACTTC
clone_size: many; v_call: TRBV12-3/TRBV12-4; d_call: TRBD1; j_call: TRBJ2-7; cdr3_aa: CASRRGDRGTYEQYF; cdr3_nt: TGTGCCAGCAGGAGGGGGGACAGGGGTACCTACGAGCAGTACTTC
clone_size: .; v_call: TRBV6-2/TRBV6-3; d_call: .; j_call: TRBJ2-5; cdr3_aa: CASSYSNLAQETQYF; cdr3_nt: TGTGCCAGCAGTTACTCGAATTTAGCCCAAGAGACCCAGTACTTC
clone_size: .; v_call: TRBV5-1; d_call: .; j_call: TRBJ1-4; cdr3_aa: CASSAGGLNEKLFF; cdr3_nt: TGCGCCAGCAGTGCGGGGGGCCTTAATGAAAAACTGTTTTTT